This T cell receptor beta chain comes out of a study of chemoradiotherapy in HPV16-positive cancers. This CDR3 has 18 amino acids. The germline CDR1 and CDR2 sequences are WNHNN and SYGVQD (reference sequence). The V end was cut by 1 base, the J end by 1 base, with 17 bases between. The assay was immunoSEQ multiplex PCR, and TCRdb's table has in-frame clones only and misses some. This table holds 8,500 to 14,000 clones, 91% found once. This sequence joins TRBV10-1 and TRBJ1-5; a weak D match, TRBD1 (5 bases). This TCR was recovered from a human donor with HPV-associated anogenital cancer. The specimen comprised blood, sampled from a patient who underwent chemoradiotherapy. The CDR3 loop is CASSECGRDSRSNQPQHF. CDR3 nucleotides: TGCGCCAGCAGTGAGTGCGGCAGGGATAGTAGGAGCAATCAGCCCCAGCATTTT.